This passage covers 9 T cell receptor beta chains from one sample sequenced in a study of blood T cell repertoires in COVID-19. Sequenced by immunoSEQ multiplex PCR; TCRdb stores in-frame clones only, minus some. Seen here are approximately 240,000 clones, about 86% observed once, and the top ten hold roughly 3%. The sequenced sample consisted of peripheral blood. These receptors came from a woman aged 25-40 years who had recovered from COVID-19.

This clone was detected only once. The rearrangement uses TRBV4-1 and TRBJ2-5; no firm D call. The CDR3 extends over 15 amino acids. V gave up 0 bases and J gave up 3 bases, with 11 bases separating them. Per germline, CDR1 MGHRA and CDR2 YSYEKL. CDR3 sequence reads: CASSQDMVTEETQYF. The CDR3 nucleotides are TGCGCCAGCAGCCAAGATATGGTCACAGAAGAGACCCAGTACTTC.

This chain uses TRBV18 with TRBJ2-3; 10 bases agree with TRBD2. The CDR3 is 16 amino acids. V gave up 3 bases and J gave up 6 bases; unmatched junction bases: 9. Germline V gene data show CDR1 as KGHSH and CDR2 as LQKENI. CDR3 protein: CASSPPSGGAHDTQYF. The CDR3 DNA is TGTGCCAGCTCACCCCCTAGCGGGGGAGCACATGATACGCAGTATTTT.

This chain uses TRBV6-5 with TRBJ2-6; D is unclear. Trimming took 6 bases from V and 1 from J, leaving 10 bases between them. CDR3 length: 15 residues. Germline lookup yields CDR1 MNHEY and CDR2 SVGAGI. The CDR3 region is CASRTTRSGANVLTF. DNA for the CDR3: TGTGCCAGCAGAACTACAAGGTCTGGGGCCAACGTCCTGACTTTC.

Only one count was recorded for this clone. The chain has TRBV19 and TRBJ1-5, with 7 bases fitting TRBD1. CDR3 length: 14 residues. CDR1 and CDR2 from the germline V gene are LNHDA and SQIVND (reference sequence). After removal of 5 bases from V and 6 bases from J, the junction contained 7 bases not matched to a gene. The CDR3 sequence is CASSFRRGSQPQHF. The DNA of the CDR3 is TGTGCCAGTAGTTTCCGCAGGGGGAGTCAGCCCCAGCATTTT.

The V gene is TRBV11-2, the J gene TRBJ1-2; D perhaps matches TRBD1 (6 bases). V lost 3 bases to trimming and J lost 3 bases, with 17 bases between them. CDR3 size: 16 residues. CDR1 and CDR2 (germline): SGHAT, FQNNGV. CDR3 DNA sequence: TGTGCCAGCAGCTTTGAGGCAGGGGCTTTTGACTATGGCTACACCTTC. Translated: CASSFEAGAFDYGYTF.

The chain links TRBV10-2 to TRBJ2-7, with 10 bases identical to TRBD1. Germline assignment: CDR1 WSHSY and CDR2 SAAADI. Trimming cost V 6 bases and J 3 bases; bases outside gene matches: 5. The CDR3 runs 14 residues. The CDR3 coding sequence is TGCGCCAGCAGGGTGGGACAGGGGTACTACGAGCAGTACTTC. This gives the protein CASRVGQGYYEQYF.

The CDR3 region has the DNA TGTGCCAGCAGTTACCAGGGACAGAACTACGAGCAGTACTTC. Amino acids: CASSYQGQNYEQYF. This chain uses TRBV6-6 with TRBJ2-7; 7 bases line up with TRBD1. The germline gives CDR1 MNHNY, CDR2 SVGAGI (reference sequence). This CDR3 is built from 14 residues. With V trimmed by 2 bases and J by 3 bases, 4 bases remained unmatched.

The rearrangement links TRBV4-1 to TRBJ1-2; possibly TRBD1 for D (5 bases). Trimming shortened V by 4 bases and J by 0 bases, and 9 bases separated the two germline ends. The CDR3 spans 14 residues. Germline CDR1 MGHRA, CDR2 YSYEKL. This CDR3 is CASSPSTANYGYTF. For the CDR3, the DNA is TGCGCCAGCAGCCCCTCGACAGCTAACTATGGCTACACCTTC.

J is TRBJ2-2 and V is TRBV4-3, with D possibly being TRBD2 (5 bases). CDR1 is LGHNA, CDR2 YSLEER, per germline. Trimming took 0 bases from V and 6 from J, leaving 11 bases between them. The CDR3 covers 15 residues. In DNA form, the CDR3 reads TGCGCCAGCAGCCAAGATTACGGGGTCCCCGGGGAGCTGTTTTTT. It codes for CASSQDYGVPGELFF.